This T cell receptor beta chain was sequenced during a study of blood T cell repertoires in COVID-19. Overall study context: Researchers got acute and convalescent COVID-19 samples from the United States, Italy and Spain. PBMCs, B-cell-depleted T cells, or T cells provided the cDNA or gDNA that made up the material.

Source study methods: Estimation of nucleated cell counts relied on the amplification of reference gene primers. Method: immunoSEQ multiplex PCR; TCRdb's copy keeps in-frame clones and lacks some. V, J and clone size reflect that table, while D and trimming were determined from the DNA. The sample has about 170,000 clones; over 80% are singletons. The germline gives CDR1 SNHLY, CDR2 FYNNEI. The CDR3 spans 15 residues. V gave up 2 bases and J gave up 3 bases; unmatched junction bases: 5. The TCR originated in a woman in her 70s with acute or convalescent COVID-19. This rearrangement joins TRBV2 to TRBJ1-2, with 8 positions matching TRBD1. The sequencing sample was made of peripheral blood. CDR3 region: CASSESPGGYYGYTF. Written as DNA, the CDR3 is TGTGCCAGCAGTGAATCGCCAGGGGGCTACTATGGCTACACCTTC.